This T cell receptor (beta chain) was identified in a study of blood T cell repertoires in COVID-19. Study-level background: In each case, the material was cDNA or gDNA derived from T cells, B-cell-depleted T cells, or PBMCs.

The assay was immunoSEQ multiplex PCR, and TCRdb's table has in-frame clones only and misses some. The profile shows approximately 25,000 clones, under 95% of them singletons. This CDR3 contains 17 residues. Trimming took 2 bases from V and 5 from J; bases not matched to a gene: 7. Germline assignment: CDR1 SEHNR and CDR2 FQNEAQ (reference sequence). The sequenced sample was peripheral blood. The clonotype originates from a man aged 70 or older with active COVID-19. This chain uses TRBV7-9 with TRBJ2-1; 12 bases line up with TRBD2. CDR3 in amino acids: CASSLRTSGMNHNEQFF. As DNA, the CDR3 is TGTGCCAGCAGCTTAAGGACTAGCGGGATGAATCACAATGAGCAGTTCTTC.